This TCR beta chain came from a study of OX40 agonist ivuxolimab in advanced cancers. TCRdb keeps only in-frame clones here, not all; method: immunoSEQ multiplex PCR. Among approximately 61,000 clones, 70% to 90% were seen once, and the ten largest hold about 1.3%. Germline CDR1 and CDR2: SGHVS and FQNEAQ. Deletions cut 3 bases from V and 4 bases from J, with 15 bases between. This CDR3 contains 15 residues. This clone has just one count. Sequences were derived from CD4+ or CD8+ T cells sorted from blood, sampled in a trial of the OX40 agonist ivuxolimab. The clonotype originates from an adult with an advanced solid tumor such as melanoma, head and neck, liver or kidney cancer. V is TRBV7-8 and J is TRBJ2-5; no clear D gene. CDR3 coding DNA: TGTGCCAGCAGCTTTATGACCGGAAGGTCAGAGACCCAGTACTTC. Translation: CASSFMTGRSETQYF.